The 11 T cell receptor beta chains below all came from one sample that was sequenced in a study of shared clonotypes between healthy human individuals. The repertoire was sequenced with immunoSEQ multiplex PCR; TCRdb's copy has only in-frame clones and lacks some. The profile shows 600,000 to 800,000 clones, 55% to 80% of them singletons. The sample comprised memory CD4+ T cells sorted from blood. This sample's subset: CD45RA-negative fraction. The receptors come from a woman aged 25-40 years in good health.

The rearrangement uses TRBV6-6 and TRBJ1-5; TRBD1 is a possible D gene (5 bases). Germline V gene data show CDR1 as MNHNY and CDR2 as SVGAGI (reference sequence). V lost 2 bases, J lost 0 bases, and 8 bases lay in between. This CDR3 contains 15 residues. CDR3 in DNA: TGTGCCAGCAGTTACAGGGACTATAGCAATCAGCCCCAGCATTTT. Its protein product is CASSYRDYSNQPQHF.

The chain uses TRBV6-5 and TRBJ2-7; the D gene could be TRBD1 or TRBD2 (5 bases each). This CDR3 has 14 amino acids. Germline CDR1 MNHEY, CDR2 SVGAGI. Trimming cost V 8 bases and J 7 bases, with 21 bases left between them. The CDR3 sequence is CASRSGTGAWEQYF. CDR3 in DNA: TGTGCCAGCCGATCCGGGACCGGCGCGTGGGAGCAGTACTTC.

The rearrangement uses TRBV29-1 and TRBJ2-7; D remains unclear. Germline V gene data show CDR1 as SQVTM and CDR2 as ANQGSEA. The V gene lost 6 bases and the J gene lost 3 bases, with 9 bases spanning the gap. CDR3 length equals 11 residues. The CDR3 protein is CSVTANYEQYF. As DNA, the CDR3 is TGCAGCGTAACCGCGAACTACGAGCAGTACTTC.

This clone was picked up a small number of times. This chain joins TRBV18 and TRBJ2-5; 7 bases align to TRBD1. V shed 3 bases and J 5 bases; nucleotides not matched to a gene: 6. The CDR3 totals 14 residues. Germline CDR1 reads KGHSH; CDR2 reads LQKENI. The CDR3 sequence: CASSPRDSMETQYF. As DNA, the CDR3 is TGTGCCAGCTCACCCCGGGACAGTATGGAGACCCAGTACTTC.

The rearrangement links TRBV10-3 to TRBJ1-4, with 7 bases identical to TRBD1. The CDR3 covers 15 residues. Unmatched junction bases numbered 5, after V lost 0 bases and J lost 7 bases. Germline V gives CDR1 ENHRY, CDR2 SYGVKD. CDR3 bases: TGTGCCATCAGTGAGTCGACAGGGACAAGTGAAAAACTGTTTTTT. Its protein product is CAISESTGTSEKLFF.

J is TRBJ1-2 and V is TRBV6-1; TRBD1 agrees at 10 bases. The ends lost 7 bases at V and 6 bases at J; junction bases unmatched: 5. The CDR3 contains 13 residues. Germline V gives CDR1 MNHNS, CDR2 SASEGT. The CDR3 DNA reads TGTGCCAGCATTCAGGGGACAGGGGATGGCTACACCTTC. It encodes CASIQGTGDGYTF.

The chain joins TRBV2 to TRBJ2-7; TRBD2 matches at 12 bases. The V segment lost 9 bases and the J segment 6 bases; nucleotides outside the gene matches: 12. The germline CDR1 and CDR2 sequences are SNHLY and FYNNEI. The CDR3 is 15 residues long. Here the CDR3 reads CASILRTSGKSEQYF. The DNA of the CDR3 is TGTGCCAGTATCTTGAGGACTAGCGGGAAGTCCGAGCAGTACTTC. Full variable domain (missing parts from reference TRBV2 and TRBJ2-7): EPEVTQTPSHQVTQMGQEVILRCVPISNHLYFYWYRQILGQKVEFLVSFYNNEISEKSEIFDDQFSVERPDGSNFTLKIRSTKLEDSAMYFCASILRTSGKSEQYFGPGTRLTVT.

The V and J genes are TRBV5-1 and TRBJ2-5; D remains unclear. This CDR3 has 14 residues. Trimming took off 0 bases at V and 4 bases at J, with 10 bases between the two ends. CDR1 and CDR2 from the germline V gene are SGHRS and YFSETQ. The CDR3 region has the DNA TGCGCCAGCAGCTTGGAGAGCACCTCAGAGACCCAGTACTTC. Its protein product is CASSLESTSETQYF. The whole variable domain, remainder taken from reference TRBV5-1 and TRBJ2-5, is KAGVTQTPRYLIKTRGQQVTLSCSPISGHRSVSWYQQTPGQGLQFLFEYFSETQRNKGNFPGRFSGRQFSNSRSEMNVSTLELGDSALYLCASSLESTSETQYFGPGTRLLVL.

The chain carries TRBV11-2 and TRBJ2-1, with D possibly called TRBD1 or TRBD2 (6 bases each). The CDR3 consists of 16 residues. V was clipped by 9 bases and J by 0 bases, with 18 bases between them. Germline CDR1 and CDR2: SGHAT and FQNNGV. The CDR3 DNA follows: TGTGCCAGTTCTGTTGGGGGGCCGAGCTCCTACAATGAGCAGTTCTTC. Translated: CASSVGGPSSYNEQFF.

This clone was picked up a small number of times. The chain recombines TRBV4-1 with TRBJ1-1; the D is unclear. CDR1 and CDR2 from the germline V gene are MGHRA and YSYEKL. V shed 3 bases and J shed 3 bases, with 11 bases lying between them. The length of the CDR3 is 14 residues. Here the CDR3 DNA reads TGCGCCAGCAGCCACCCAGGAGTCCACACTGAAGCTTTCTTT. It yields the protein CASSHPGVHTEAFF.

This clone was counted a few times. This chain joins TRBV2 and TRBJ1-2; possible D gene TRBD1, 5 bases. The germline V gene has CDR1 SNHLY and CDR2 FYNNEI. The CDR3 has 13 amino acids. V was cut by 4 bases and J by 8 bases, with 14 bases left in between. CDR3 nucleotide sequence: TGTGCCAGCAGTGGTACGGGGCTCAGAGGCTACACCTTC. Translation: CASSGTGLRGYTF.